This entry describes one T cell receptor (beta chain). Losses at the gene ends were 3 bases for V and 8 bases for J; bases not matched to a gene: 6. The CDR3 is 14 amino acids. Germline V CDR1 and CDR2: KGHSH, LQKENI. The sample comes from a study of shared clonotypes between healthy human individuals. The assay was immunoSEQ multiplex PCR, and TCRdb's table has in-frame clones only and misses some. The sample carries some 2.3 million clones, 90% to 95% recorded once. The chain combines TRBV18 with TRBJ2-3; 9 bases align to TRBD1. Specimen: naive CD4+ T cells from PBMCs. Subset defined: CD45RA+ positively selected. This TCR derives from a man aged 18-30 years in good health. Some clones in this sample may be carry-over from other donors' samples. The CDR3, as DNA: TGTGCCAGCTCACCGGGACAGGGTTTAGGTACGCAGTATTTT. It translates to CASSPGQGLGTQYF. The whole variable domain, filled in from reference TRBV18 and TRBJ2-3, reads NAGVMQNPRHLVRRRGQEARLRCSPMKGHSHVYWYRQLPEEGLKFMVYLQKENIIDESGMPKERFSAEFPKEGPSILRIQQVVRGDSAAYFCASSPGQGLGTQYFGPGTRLTVL.